This T cell receptor beta chain was captured by sequencing in a study of CD8+ T cells in alopecia areata. Background on the study: Skin grafts from approximately 6-12-month-old C3H/HeJ donors with spontaneous alopecia were placed on roughly 6-10-week-old female C3H/HeJ mice.

Regarding the study as a whole: For lesional scalp, especially alopecia totalis/universalis, clonality was higher than in normal scalp. Scalp repertoires also include resident alphabeta T cells from normal skin. Between patients, shared TCR sequences were less clear than in mice. This was possibly due in part to HLA diversity in the patient population.

Only a few counts were recorded for this clone. Antigen specificity is unknown. Mouse gene names and germline throughout. The CDR3 end lies 4 residues beyond the end of the read and is filled in from the germline J gene. Sorting of pooled cutaneous lymph node cells used CD4, CD8alpha, NKG2D, NKG2ACE and other markers. Isolated RNA was reverse transcribed into cDNA used as the sequencing template. Clones were sequenced by immunoSEQ multiplex PCR, and TCRdb holds only the in-frame ones, with some missing. Recorded here are roughly 260,000 clones, none singletons. CDR3 length: 15 residues. The germline CDR1 and CDR2 sequences are NNHNN and SYGAGS (reference sequence).

The gene calls are TRBV13-2 and TRBJ2-1, with 12 bases fitting TRBD2. This TCR derives from a C3H/HeJ mouse with alopecia areata. Mouse strain MHC haplotype: H2-k. Sequencing was performed on CD4+ T cells sorted from a lymph node. The covered CDR3 bases are TGTGCCAGCGGTGACCGGGACTGGGGGGAAGCT. Its protein product is CASGDRDWGEA. The entire CDR3 sequence reads CASGDRDWGEAEQFF.